This T cell receptor (beta chain) originates from a study of T cells in Graves' hyperthyroidism and ophthalmopathy. TCR beta CDR3 region amplification was performed from RNA transcripts. The HTBI set primed first-round TCR CDR3 RT-PCR. From the multiplex PCR reads, TCRdb called clonotypes with MiXCR, one entry per CDR3 protein. Found here are about 98,000 distinct CDR3 sequences, about 37% of them singletons; the top ten hold about 9.4%. CDR1 is DFQATT, CDR2 SNEGSKA, per germline (reference sequence). The CDR3 runs 14 residues. J gave up 3 bases and V 5 bases, and 6 bases lay outside the gene matches.

This clonotype was sampled from a woman in her twenties or thirties with Graves' hyperthyroidism. This sequence joins TRBV20-1 and TRBJ2-7, with 11 bases identical to TRBD2. What was sequenced was peripheral blood or thyroid tissue (not recorded which). CDR3 coding DNA: TGCAGTGCTGTACCCACTAGCGGGAGCTACGAGCAGTACTTC. Encoded protein: CSAVPTSGSYEQYF.